This TCR beta chain was sequenced during a study of blood T cells in healthy people across ages. CDR3 length equals 14 residues. The germline V gene encodes CDR1 MGHRA and CDR2 YSYEKL. V gave up 0 bases and J gave up 4 bases; unmatched junction bases: 0. This clonotype has a handful of counts. Sample-barcoded 5' priming and a J-beta primer mix drove a second PCR of roughly 6 to 12 cycles. Each CDR3 protein is one row after TCRdb ran MiXCR on the 5' RACE reads. Of roughly 1,700,000 distinct CDR3 sequences listed, roughly 27% are singletons. The sequenced sample consisted of blood. The sequence came from a woman younger than 45 in good health. The chain joins TRBV4-1 to TRBJ2-3; 8 bases agree with TRBD2. The chain's CDR3 is CASSQELAADTQYF. CDR3 sequence (DNA): TGCGCCAGCAGCCAAGAACTAGCGGCAGATACGCAGTATTTT.